Each of the 14 T cell receptor beta chains below was sequenced from the same sample in a study of early T cells in non-severe SARS-CoV-2 infection. Via MiXCR, TCRdb re-called the 5' RACE reads, giving one row per CDR3 protein. The top ten clones hold less than 4.5% of a sample with about 58,000 distinct CDR3 sequences, about an eighth of them seen once. Sequencing input: whole blood. The receptors were sampled from an adult who was a healthcare worker with PCR-confirmed SARS-CoV-2 infection or an uninfected control (not recorded which).

This clonotype was observed at least ten times. This chain connects TRBV2 to TRBJ2-1; D may correspond to TRBD1 or TRBD2 (5 bases each). V shed 2 bases and J shed 0 bases, with 17 bases lying between them. CDR1 and CDR2 (germline): SNHLY, FYNNEI. The CDR3 spans 18 residues. The CDR3 DNA reads TGTGCCAGCAGTGAAACCCGGGGCCCCTATAGCTCCTACAATGAGCAGTTCTTC. Encoded protein: CASSETRGPYSSYNEQFF.

This clonotype was observed a few times. The rearrangement links TRBV29-1 to TRBJ2-1, with TRBD2 matching 12 bases. The CDR3 contains 14 residues. V was pared by 7 bases and J by 4 bases, with 5 bases of the junction left unmatched. Germline CDR1 reads SQVTM; CDR2 reads ANQGSEA. Here the CDR3 reads CSGGLAGLYNEQFF. In nucleotides, the CDR3 is TGCAGCGGGGGACTAGCGGGCCTTTACAATGAGCAGTTCTTC.

The CDR3 coding sequence is TGTGCCAGCAGCCACGACTACCTCTCAGAGCAGTACTTC. Translating gives CASSHDYLSEQYF. The chain is built from TRBV14 and TRBJ2-7; tentative D call: TRBD2 (5 bases). CDR1 is SGHDN, CDR2 FVKESK, per germline. The CDR3 has 13 residues. The V and J ends lost 3 bases and 7 bases respectively, with 13 bases between them.

The V and J genes are TRBV28 and TRBJ2-1; 13 bases line up with TRBD2. This CDR3 spans 14 amino acids. From germline, CDR1 is MDHEN and CDR2 SYDVKM. The V and J ends lost 5 bases and 5 bases, in that order; junction bases with no gene match: 0. Written as DNA, the CDR3 is TGTGCCAGCAGTGGGACTAGCGGGAACAATGAGCAGTTCTTC. Amino acids: CASSGTSGNNEQFF.

The gene calls are TRBV29-1 and TRBJ2-7, with D perhaps given as TRBD1 or TRBD2 (5 bases each). CDR3 length: 12 amino acids. Trimming left V 5 bases short and J 7 bases short, with 15 bases between. Germline V gives CDR1 SQVTM, CDR2 ANQGSEA. The CDR3 here is CSVQEGTGEQYF. CDR3 in DNA: TGCAGCGTTCAGGAAGGGACGGGAGAGCAGTACTTC.

This clonotype was counted at least ten times. The chain joins TRBV18 to TRBJ1-1; 7 bases map to TRBD1. The V and J ends lost 0 bases and 4 bases, in that order; junction bases with no gene match: 8. The CDR3 length is 16 residues. Looked up from germline, CDR1 is KGHSH and CDR2 is LQKENI. CDR3 amino acids: CASSPPRQGLSTEAFF. The CDR3 DNA reads as TGTGCCAGCTCACCACCGCGACAGGGCCTGTCCACTGAAGCTTTCTTT.

This clonotype was picked up many times. V and J are TRBV11-2 and TRBJ2-3, with D unresolved. V was shortened by 3 bases and J by 6 bases, with 13 bases between the two germline ends. Germline loops: CDR1 SGHAT, CDR2 FQNNGV. The CDR3 has 14 amino acids. The CDR3 nucleotides are TGTGCCAGCAGCTTCGGTGGGGTTAGGGATACGCAGTATTTT. It codes for CASSFGGVRDTQYF.

At least ten counts were recorded for this clonotype. Here the CDR3 reads CASSPGDRTGYQPQHF. CDR3 sequence (DNA): TGCGCCAGCAGCCCTGGTGACCGGACAGGGTATCAGCCCCAGCATTTT. This chain connects TRBV5-1 to TRBJ1-5; 8 bases line up with TRBD1. Germline assignment: CDR1 SGHRS and CDR2 YFSETQ. V gave up 4 bases and J gave up 5 bases; unmatched junction bases: 11. The CDR3 spans 16 residues.

This clonotype showed up many times. The V and J genes are TRBV29-1 and TRBJ1-1, with D uncertain. Trimming removed 4 bases at V and 5 bases at J, with 17 bases between. The germline V gene encodes CDR1 SQVTM and CDR2 ANQGSEA. This CDR3 contains 14 residues. The CDR3 nucleotides read TGCAGCGTTGTGGGGAAAGCGGCTGGGACTGAAGCTTTCTTT. It codes for CSVVGKAAGTEAFF.

Ten or more counts support this clonotype. The CDR3 DNA is TGTGCCAGCAGAACTAGCGGTGGGGGGTATGAGCAGTTCTTC. This codes for CASRTSGGGYEQFF. The rearrangement joins TRBV28 to TRBJ2-1, with 8 bases that match TRBD2. Trimming at V came to 6 bases and at J to 8 bases, leaving 9 bases not matched to a gene. In germline, CDR1 is MDHEN, CDR2 SYDVKM. The CDR3 covers 14 residues.

The chain couples TRBV28 to TRBJ2-7; D is undetermined. Trimming stripped 2 bases from V and 2 bases from J, with 7 bases between. CDR3 length equals 13 residues. Germline CDR1 and CDR2: MDHEN and SYDVKM. The DNA of the CDR3 is TGTGCCAGCAGTTTAGGGTGGGCCTACGAGCAGTACTTC. Its protein is CASSLGWAYEQYF. Based on the CDR3 plus reference TRBV28 and TRBJ2-7, the full variable domain is DVKVTQSSRYLVKRTGEKVFLECVQDMDHENMFWYRQDPGLGLRLIYFSYDVKMKEKGDIPEGYSVSREKKERFSLILESASTNQTSMYLCASSLGWAYEQYFGPGTRLTVT.

This chain links TRBV28 with TRBJ2-7; 8 bases are a match to TRBD1. V dropped 5 bases and J dropped 3; count of bases not matched to a gene: 15. Germline CDR1 and CDR2: MDHEN and SYDVKM. CDR3 length: 17 amino acids. CDR3 sequence: CASSPRQGNTVHYEQYF. The CDR3 DNA reads as TGTGCCAGCAGTCCCCGACAGGGGAACACCGTACACTACGAGCAGTACTTC.

This clonotype occurred many times. The chain is built from TRBV7-9 and TRBJ1-4, with 11 nucleotides matching TRBD1. Germline V lookup: CDR1 SEHNR, CDR2 FQNEAQ (reference sequence). V gave up 5 bases and J gave up 8 bases; unmatched junction bases: 4. There are 14 residues in the CDR3. CDR3 amino acids: CASSRDRGGEKLFF. The CDR3 nucleotides are TGTGCCAGCAGCCGGGACAGGGGGGGAGAAAAACTGTTTTTT.

The J gene is TRBJ2-1, the V gene TRBV5-1; 7 bases fit TRBD2. J gave up 0 bases and V 4 bases, and 13 bases lay outside the gene matches. CDR1 is SGHRS, CDR2 YFSETQ, per germline. The CDR3 totals 18 residues. The CDR3 bases are TGCGCCAGCAGCCCGCTTATATCGGGGGGTAGCTCCTACAATGAGCAGTTCTTC. As protein: CASSPLISGGSSYNEQFF.